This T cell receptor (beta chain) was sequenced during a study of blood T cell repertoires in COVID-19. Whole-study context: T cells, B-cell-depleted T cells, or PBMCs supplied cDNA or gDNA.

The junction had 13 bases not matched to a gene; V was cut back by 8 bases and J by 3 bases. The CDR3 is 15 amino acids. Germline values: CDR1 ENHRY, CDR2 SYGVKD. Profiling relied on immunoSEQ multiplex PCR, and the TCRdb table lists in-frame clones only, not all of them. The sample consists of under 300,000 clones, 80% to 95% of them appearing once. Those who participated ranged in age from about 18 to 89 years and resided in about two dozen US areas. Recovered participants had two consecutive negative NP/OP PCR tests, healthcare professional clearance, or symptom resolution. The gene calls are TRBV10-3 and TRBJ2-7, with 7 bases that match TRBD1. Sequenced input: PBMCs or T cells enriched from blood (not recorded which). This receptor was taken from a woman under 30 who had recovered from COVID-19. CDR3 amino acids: CAIRPEGGNGYEQYF. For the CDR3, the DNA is TGTGCCATCCGCCCAGAAGGGGGCAATGGCTACGAGCAGTACTTC.